Below, 11 T cell receptor beta chains from the same sample are listed, as sequenced in a study of blood T cell repertoires in COVID-19. The repertoire was sequenced with immunoSEQ multiplex PCR; TCRdb's copy has only in-frame clones and lacks some. The table has over 300,000 clones, approximately 84% seen once. Sequenced input: PBMCs or T cells enriched from blood (not recorded which). The receptors were sampled from a young woman who had recovered from COVID-19.

The chain is built from TRBV24-1 and TRBJ1-1, with a weak D call TRBD1 (5 bases). This CDR3 is 15 amino acids long. CDR1 and CDR2 (germline): KGHDR, SFDVKD. V shed 4 bases and J shed 6 bases, with 17 bases lying between them. CDR3 sequence: CATSEGQGGNAEAFF. DNA of the CDR3: TGTGCCACCAGTGAGGGTCAGGGTGGCAACGCTGAAGCTTTCTTT.

The DNA of the CDR3 is TGCGCCAGCAGCCCGGGGACAGGGGTTCGCGGGGAGCTGTTTTTT. It yields the protein CASSPGTGVRGELFF. The chain employs TRBV5-1 and TRBJ2-2, with TRBD1 matching 10 bases. CDR3 size: 15 residues. V shed 4 bases, J shed 7 bases, and the junction held 7 bases outside the gene matches. The V gene's germline CDR1 is SGHRS and CDR2 YFSETQ.

This clone came up a few times. The chain links TRBV2 to TRBJ2-5; maybe TRBD1 (6 bases). The V end lost 10 bases, the J end lost 2 bases, and 14 bases lay between the germline ends. This CDR3 is 13 amino acids long. The germline CDR1 and CDR2 sequences are SNHLY and FYNNEI. The CDR3 DNA reads as TGTGCCAAGAGTACCCAGGGGCAAGAGACCCAGTACTTC. This codes for CAKSTQGQETQYF.

The chain combines TRBV29-1 with TRBJ2-7; the match to TRBD2 covers 14 bases. The CDR3 extends over 15 amino acids. CDR1 SQVTM and CDR2 ANQGSEA come from the germline V gene. Trimming removed 5 bases from V and 5 bases from J; junction bases left unmatched: 8. Here the CDR3 reads CSVSAGTSGSDEQYF. CDR3 sequence (DNA): TGCAGCGTTTCCGCCGGGACTAGCGGGAGCGACGAGCAGTACTTC.

Note on this clone: Additional DNA sequences in this sample encode the identical CDR3. The chain uses TRBV30 and TRBJ2-5; weak D call: TRBD2 (5 bases). This CDR3 comprises 12 residues. Trimming removed 3 bases from V and 3 bases from J, with 8 bases in between. Germline V gene sequence: CDR1 GTSNPN, CDR2 SVGIG (reference sequence). CDR3: CAWSPGEETQYF. CDR3 DNA: TGTGCCTGGAGCCCCGGGGAAGAGACCCAGTACTTC.

The CDR3 protein is CASSDRYGTGIEDTQYF. The CDR3 DNA follows: TGCGCCAGCAGTGATCGATACGGGACAGGGATAGAAGATACGCAGTATTTT. This sequence joins TRBV10-1 and TRBJ2-3, with TRBD1 matching 9 bases. The ends lost 3 bases at V and 5 bases at J; junction bases unmatched: 12. CDR1 is WNHNN, CDR2 SYGVQD, per germline (reference sequence). The CDR3 runs to 17 residues.

There are a few counts of this clone. This chain joins TRBV29-1 and TRBJ2-5, with D perhaps matching TRBD2 (6 bases). Germline V gives CDR1 SQVTM, CDR2 ANQGSEA. The V end lost 4 bases, the J end lost 0 bases, and 9 bases lay between the germline ends. The CDR3 is 13 amino acids. The CDR3 nucleotides are TGCAGCGTTGCTGGGAGGTACCAAGAGACCCAGTACTTC. Its protein is CSVAGRYQETQYF.

V gene TRBV20-1 combines with J gene TRBJ1-3; no clear D gene. This CDR3 comprises 13 residues. Germline CDR1 and CDR2: DFQATT and SNEGSKA (reference sequence). Trimming stripped 3 bases from V and 9 bases from J, with 15 bases between. The DNA of the CDR3 is TGCAGTGCTAGTCACGCCTCACTCGGCACCATATATTTT. Amino acids: CSASHASLGTIYF.

This clone was seen only a few times. The V call is TRBV5-5, the J call TRBJ1-1, with TRBD1 as a possible D gene (6 bases). The germline gives CDR1 SGHKS, CDR2 YYEKEE (reference sequence). Trimming removed 4 bases from V and 9 bases from J, with 13 bases in between. This CDR3 is built from 12 residues. The CDR3 DNA reads TGTGCCAGCAGCCCCGAGGGGGGGCAAGCTTTCTTT. Translation: CASSPEGGQAFF.

The chain carries TRBV9 and TRBJ2-7; D is uncertain. The CDR3 contains 15 residues. From germline, CDR1 is SGDLS and CDR2 YYNGEE. V was clipped by 1 base and J by 0 bases, with 11 bases between them. The CDR3 DNA reads TGTGCCAGCAGCGTACAGGCAGATCCCTCCTACGAGCAGTACTTC. Its translation is CASSVQADPSYEQYF. Looking up the rest from reference TRBV9 and TRBJ2-7 gives the full variable domain: DSGVTQTPKHLITATGQRVTLRCSPRSGDLSVYWYQQSLDQGLQFLIQYYNGEERAKGNILERFSAQQFPDLHSELNLSSLELGDSALYFCASSVQADPSYEQYFGPGTRLTVT.

The rearrangement links TRBV6-5 to TRBJ1-5; D perhaps matches TRBD1 (6 bases). This CDR3 has 15 amino acids. The germline V gene has CDR1 MNHEY and CDR2 SVGAGI. V gave up 2 bases and J gave up 3 bases, with 11 bases separating them. The CDR3 region has the DNA TGTGCCAGCAGTTACATCACAGGGCCCAATCAGCCCCAGCATTTT. Translation gives CASSYITGPNQPQHF.